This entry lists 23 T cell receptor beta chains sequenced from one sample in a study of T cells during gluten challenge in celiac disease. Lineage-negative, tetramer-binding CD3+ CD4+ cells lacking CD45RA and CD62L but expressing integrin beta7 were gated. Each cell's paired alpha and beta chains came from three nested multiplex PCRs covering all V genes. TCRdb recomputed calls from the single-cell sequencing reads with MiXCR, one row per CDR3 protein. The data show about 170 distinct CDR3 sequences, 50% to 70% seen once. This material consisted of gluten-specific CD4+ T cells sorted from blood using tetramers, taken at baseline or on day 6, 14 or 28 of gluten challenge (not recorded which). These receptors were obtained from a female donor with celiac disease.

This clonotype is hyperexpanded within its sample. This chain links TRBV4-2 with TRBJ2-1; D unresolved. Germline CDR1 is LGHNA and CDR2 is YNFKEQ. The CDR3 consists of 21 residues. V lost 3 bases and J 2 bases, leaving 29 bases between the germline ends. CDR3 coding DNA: TGTGCCAGCAGCCAGGATTTACTCCGCGATGCTCGGATGTTCCCCTACAATGAGCAGTTCTTC. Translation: CASSQDLLRDARMFPYNEQFF.

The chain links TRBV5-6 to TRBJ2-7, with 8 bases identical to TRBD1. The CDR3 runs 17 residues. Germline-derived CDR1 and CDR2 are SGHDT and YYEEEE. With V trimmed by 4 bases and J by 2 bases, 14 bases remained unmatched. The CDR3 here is CASSPDAAWTGTYEQYF. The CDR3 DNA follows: TGTGCCAGCAGCCCAGACGCCGCCTGGACAGGGACCTACGAGCAGTACTTC.

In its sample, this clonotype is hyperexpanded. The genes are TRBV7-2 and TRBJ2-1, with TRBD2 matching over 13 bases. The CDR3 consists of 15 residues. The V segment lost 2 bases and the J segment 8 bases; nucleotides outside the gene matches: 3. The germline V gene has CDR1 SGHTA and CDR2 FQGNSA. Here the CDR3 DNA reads TGTGCCAGCAGCTTAAGGACTAGCGGGAGCCATGAGCAGTTCTTC. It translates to CASSLRTSGSHEQFF.

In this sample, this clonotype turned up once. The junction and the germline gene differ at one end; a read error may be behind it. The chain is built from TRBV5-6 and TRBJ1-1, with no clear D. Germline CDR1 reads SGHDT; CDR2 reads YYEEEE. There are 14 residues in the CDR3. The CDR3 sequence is CTSSLVNMNTEAFF. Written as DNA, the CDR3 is TGTACCAGCAGCTTGGTGAATATGAACACTGAAGCTTTCTTT.

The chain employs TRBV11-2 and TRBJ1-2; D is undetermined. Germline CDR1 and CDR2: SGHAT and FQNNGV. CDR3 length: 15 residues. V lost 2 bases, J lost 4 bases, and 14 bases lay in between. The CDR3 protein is CASSLHSKSTYGYTF. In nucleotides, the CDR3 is TGTGCCAGCAGCTTACACTCAAAGTCTACCTATGGCTACACCTTC.

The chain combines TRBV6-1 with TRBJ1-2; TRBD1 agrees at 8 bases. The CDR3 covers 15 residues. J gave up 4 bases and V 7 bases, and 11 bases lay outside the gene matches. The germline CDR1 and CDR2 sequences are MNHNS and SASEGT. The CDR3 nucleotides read TGTGCCAGCAACCTCCCGGGACAGGCTCCCTATGGCTACACCTTC. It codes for CASNLPGQAPYGYTF.

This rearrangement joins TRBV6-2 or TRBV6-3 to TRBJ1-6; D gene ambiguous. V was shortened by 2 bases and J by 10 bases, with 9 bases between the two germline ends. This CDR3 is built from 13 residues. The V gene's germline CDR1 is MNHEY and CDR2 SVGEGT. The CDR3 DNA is TGTGCCAGCAGTTACAATACAGAATCACCCCTCCACTTT. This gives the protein CASSYNTESPLHF.

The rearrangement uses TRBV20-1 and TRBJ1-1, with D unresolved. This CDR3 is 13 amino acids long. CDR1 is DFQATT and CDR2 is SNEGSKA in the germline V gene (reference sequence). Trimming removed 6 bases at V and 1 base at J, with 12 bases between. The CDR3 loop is CSAALQTNTEAFF. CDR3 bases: TGCAGTGCCGCCCTGCAGACGAACACTGAAGCTTTCTTT.

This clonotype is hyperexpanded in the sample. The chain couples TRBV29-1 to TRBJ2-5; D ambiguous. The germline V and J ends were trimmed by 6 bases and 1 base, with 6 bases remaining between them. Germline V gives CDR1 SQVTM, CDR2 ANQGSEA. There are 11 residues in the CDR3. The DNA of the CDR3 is TGCAGCGTAGCGTTCCAAGAGACCCAGTACTTC. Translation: CSVAFQETQYF.

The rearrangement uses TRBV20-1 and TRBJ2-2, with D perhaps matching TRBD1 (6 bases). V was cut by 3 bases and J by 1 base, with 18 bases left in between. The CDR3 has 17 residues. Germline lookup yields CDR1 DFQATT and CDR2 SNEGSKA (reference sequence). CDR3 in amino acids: CSASSGIQGWNTGELFF. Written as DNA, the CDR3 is TGCAGTGCTAGTAGTGGGATACAGGGATGGAACACCGGGGAGCTGTTTTTT.

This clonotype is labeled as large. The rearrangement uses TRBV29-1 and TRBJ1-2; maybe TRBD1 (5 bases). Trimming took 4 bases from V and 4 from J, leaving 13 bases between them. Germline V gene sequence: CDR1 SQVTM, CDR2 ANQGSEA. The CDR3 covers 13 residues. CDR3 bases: TGCAGCGTTGGGGCAGGCGGGGCCTATGGCTACACCTTC. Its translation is CSVGAGGAYGYTF.

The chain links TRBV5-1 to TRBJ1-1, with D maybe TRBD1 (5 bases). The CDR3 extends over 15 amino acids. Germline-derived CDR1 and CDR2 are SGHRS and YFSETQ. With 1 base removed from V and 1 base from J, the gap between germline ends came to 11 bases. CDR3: CASSLRAQGNTEAFF. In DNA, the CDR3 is TGCGCCAGCAGCTTGCGAGCGCAGGGGAACACTGAAGCTTTCTTT.

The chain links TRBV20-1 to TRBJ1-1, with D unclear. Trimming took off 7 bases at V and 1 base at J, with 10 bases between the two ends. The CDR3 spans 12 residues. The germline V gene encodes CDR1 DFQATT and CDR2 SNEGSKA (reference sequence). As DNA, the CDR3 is TGCAGTGTCCCCCCAAGGAACACTGAAGCTTTCTTT. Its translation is CSVPPRNTEAFF.

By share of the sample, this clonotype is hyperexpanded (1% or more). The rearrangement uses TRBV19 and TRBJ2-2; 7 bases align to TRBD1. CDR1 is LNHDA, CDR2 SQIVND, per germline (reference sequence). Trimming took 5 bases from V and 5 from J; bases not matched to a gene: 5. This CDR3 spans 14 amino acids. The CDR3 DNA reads TGTGCCAGTAGTCGACAGGGCGTTACCGGGGAGCTGTTTTTT. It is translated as CASSRQGVTGELFF.

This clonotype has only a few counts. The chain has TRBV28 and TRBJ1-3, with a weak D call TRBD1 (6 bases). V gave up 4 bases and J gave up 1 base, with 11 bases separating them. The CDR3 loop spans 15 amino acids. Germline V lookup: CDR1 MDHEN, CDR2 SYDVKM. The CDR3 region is CASSSQGISGNTIYF. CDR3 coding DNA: TGTGCCAGCAGTTCCCAGGGGATATCTGGAAACACCATATATTTT.

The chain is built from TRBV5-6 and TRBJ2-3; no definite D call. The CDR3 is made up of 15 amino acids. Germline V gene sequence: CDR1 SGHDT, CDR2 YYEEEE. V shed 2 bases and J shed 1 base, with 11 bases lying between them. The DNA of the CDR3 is TGTGCCAGCAGCTTCGGTCCTCCCGGCACAGATACGCAGTATTTT. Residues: CASSFGPPGTDTQYF.

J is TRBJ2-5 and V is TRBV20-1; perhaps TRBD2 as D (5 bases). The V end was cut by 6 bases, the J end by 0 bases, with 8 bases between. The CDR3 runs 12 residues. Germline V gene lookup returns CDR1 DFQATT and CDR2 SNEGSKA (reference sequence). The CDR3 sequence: CSALAYQETQYF. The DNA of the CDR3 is TGCAGTGCCTTAGCGTACCAAGAGACCCAGTACTTC.

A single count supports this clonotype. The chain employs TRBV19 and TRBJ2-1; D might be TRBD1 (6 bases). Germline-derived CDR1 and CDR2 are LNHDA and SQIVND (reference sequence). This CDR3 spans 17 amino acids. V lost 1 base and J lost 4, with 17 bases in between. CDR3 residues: CASSIVGQGSWYNEQFF. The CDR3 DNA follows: TGTGCCAGTAGTATAGTCGGGCAGGGGTCATGGTACAATGAGCAGTTCTTC.

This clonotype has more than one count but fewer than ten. CDR3 region: CASSRGQGVTEAFF. The CDR3 DNA reads as TGCGCCAGCAGCCGCGGACAGGGTGTGACTGAAGCTTTCTTT. The chain carries TRBV4-3 and TRBJ1-1; 8 bases fit TRBD1. Germline CDR1 is LGHNA and CDR2 is YSLEER. The CDR3 sequence is 14 residues long. Trimming cost V 4 bases and J 5 bases; bases outside gene matches: 6.

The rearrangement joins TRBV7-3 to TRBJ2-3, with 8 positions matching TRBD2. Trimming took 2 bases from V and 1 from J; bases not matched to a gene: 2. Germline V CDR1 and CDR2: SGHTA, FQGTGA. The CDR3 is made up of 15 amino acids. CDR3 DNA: TGTGCCAGCAGCTTACGTAGCGGGGGCACAGATACGCAGTATTTT. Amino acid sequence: CASSLRSGGTDTQYF.

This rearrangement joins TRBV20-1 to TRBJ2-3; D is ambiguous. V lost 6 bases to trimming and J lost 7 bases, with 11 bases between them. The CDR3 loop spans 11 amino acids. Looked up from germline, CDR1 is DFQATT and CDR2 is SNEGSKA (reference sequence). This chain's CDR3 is CSAGLPNTQYF. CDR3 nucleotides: TGCAGTGCGGGGTTACCGAATACGCAGTATTTT.

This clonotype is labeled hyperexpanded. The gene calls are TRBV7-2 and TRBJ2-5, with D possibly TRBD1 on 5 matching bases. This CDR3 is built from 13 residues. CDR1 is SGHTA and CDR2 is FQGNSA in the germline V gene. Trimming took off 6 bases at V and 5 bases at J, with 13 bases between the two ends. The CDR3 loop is CASSVRGWETQYF. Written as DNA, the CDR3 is TGTGCCAGCAGTGTTAGGGGCTGGGAGACCCAGTACTTC.

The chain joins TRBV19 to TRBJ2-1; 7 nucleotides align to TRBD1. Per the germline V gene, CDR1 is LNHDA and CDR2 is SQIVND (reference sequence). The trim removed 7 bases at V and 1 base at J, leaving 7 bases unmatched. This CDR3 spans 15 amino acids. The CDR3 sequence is CASKPTGMSYNEQFF. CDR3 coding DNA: TGTGCCAGTAAACCGACAGGGATGTCCTACAATGAGCAGTTCTTC.